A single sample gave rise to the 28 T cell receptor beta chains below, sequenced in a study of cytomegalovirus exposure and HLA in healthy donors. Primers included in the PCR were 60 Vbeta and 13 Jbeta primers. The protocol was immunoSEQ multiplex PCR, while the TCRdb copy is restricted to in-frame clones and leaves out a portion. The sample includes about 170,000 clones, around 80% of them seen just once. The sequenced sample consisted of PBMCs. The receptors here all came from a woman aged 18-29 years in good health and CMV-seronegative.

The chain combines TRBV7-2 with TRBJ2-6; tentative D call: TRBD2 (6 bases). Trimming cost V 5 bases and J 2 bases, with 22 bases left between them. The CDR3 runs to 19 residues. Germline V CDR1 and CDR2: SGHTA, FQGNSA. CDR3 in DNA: TGTGCCAGCAGCAAGGAGGGGCGGAGGGCATTGACTGGGGCCAACGTCCTGACTTTC. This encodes CASSKEGRRALTGANVLTF.

The CDR3: CASSIGTSEVDEQFF. The CDR3, as DNA: TGTGCCAGCAGCATCGGGACTAGCGAGGTGGATGAGCAGTTCTTC. The chain couples TRBV11-2 to TRBJ2-1; TRBD2 aligns across 10 bases. Germline CDR1 and CDR2: SGHAT and FQNNGV. CDR3 length: 15 amino acids. V gave up 5 bases and J gave up 8 bases; unmatched junction bases: 9.

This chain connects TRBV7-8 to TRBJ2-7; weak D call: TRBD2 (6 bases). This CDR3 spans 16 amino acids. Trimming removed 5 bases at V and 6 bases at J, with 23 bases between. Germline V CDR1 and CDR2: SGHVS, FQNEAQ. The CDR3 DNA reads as TGTGCCAGCAGCCTACTATCGACTAGGTCGGTCTTCGAGCAGTACTTC. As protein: CASSLLSTRSVFEQYF.

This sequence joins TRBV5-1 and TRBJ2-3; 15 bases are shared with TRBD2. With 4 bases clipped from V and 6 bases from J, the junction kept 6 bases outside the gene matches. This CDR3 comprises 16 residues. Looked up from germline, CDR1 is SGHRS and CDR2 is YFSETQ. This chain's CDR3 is CASSIDGTSGRDTQYF. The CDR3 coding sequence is TGCGCCAGCAGCATTGATGGGACTAGCGGGAGGGATACGCAGTATTTT.

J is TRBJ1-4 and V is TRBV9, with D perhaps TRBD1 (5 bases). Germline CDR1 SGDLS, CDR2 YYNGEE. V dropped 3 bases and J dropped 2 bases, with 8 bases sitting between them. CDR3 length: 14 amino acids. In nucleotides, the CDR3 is TGTGCCAGCAGCGCCCCAGGGACTAATGAAAAACTGTTTTTT. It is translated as CASSAPGTNEKLFF.

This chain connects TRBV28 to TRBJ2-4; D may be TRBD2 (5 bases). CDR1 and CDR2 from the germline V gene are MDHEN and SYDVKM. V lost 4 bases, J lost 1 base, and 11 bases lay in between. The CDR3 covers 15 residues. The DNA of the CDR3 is TGTGCCAGCAGTTCTAGCCGGGTGGCCAAAAACATTCAGTACTTC. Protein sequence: CASSSSRVAKNIQYF.

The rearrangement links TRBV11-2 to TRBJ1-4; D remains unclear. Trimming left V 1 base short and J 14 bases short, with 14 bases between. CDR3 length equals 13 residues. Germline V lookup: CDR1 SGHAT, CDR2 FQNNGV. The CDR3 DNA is TGTGCCAGCAGCTTAGTGCGCGGCGCCGGGCTGTTTTTT. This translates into CASSLVRGAGLFF.

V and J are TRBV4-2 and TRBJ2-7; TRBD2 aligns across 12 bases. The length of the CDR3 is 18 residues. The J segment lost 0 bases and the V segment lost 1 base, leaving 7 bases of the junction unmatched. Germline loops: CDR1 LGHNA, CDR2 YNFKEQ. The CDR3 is CASSQGWTSGKSSYEQYF. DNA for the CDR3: TGTGCCAGCAGCCAAGGATGGACTAGCGGGAAGAGCTCCTACGAGCAGTACTTC.

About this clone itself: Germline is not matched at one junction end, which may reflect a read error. CDR3 loop: CASSPTSGRVGEQFF. DNA of the CDR3: TGTGCTAGCAGCCCCACTAGCGGGAGGGTAGGTGAGCAGTTCTTC. This chain links TRBV7-7 with TRBJ2-1; TRBD2 agrees at 13 bases. The CDR3 totals 15 residues. Germline values: CDR1 SSHAT, CDR2 FNYEAQ (reference sequence).

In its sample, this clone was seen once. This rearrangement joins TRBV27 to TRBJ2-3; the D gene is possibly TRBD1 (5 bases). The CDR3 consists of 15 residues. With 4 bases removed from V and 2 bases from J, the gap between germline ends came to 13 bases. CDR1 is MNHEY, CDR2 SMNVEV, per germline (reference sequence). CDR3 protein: CASSSQKGFTDTQYF. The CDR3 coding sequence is TGTGCCAGCAGTTCACAGAAGGGGTTCACAGATACGCAGTATTTT.

This CDR3 reads CASGTSGRTYNEQFF. DNA for the CDR3: TGTGCCAGTGGGACTAGCGGGAGAACTTACAATGAGCAGTTCTTC. The rearrangement joins TRBV19 to TRBJ2-1, with 14 bases lining up with TRBD2. The CDR3 is 15 residues long. Per the germline V gene, CDR1 is LNHDA and CDR2 is SQIVND (reference sequence). Trimming at V came to 8 bases and at J to 4 bases, leaving 4 bases not matched to a gene. The entire variable domain, with the rest obtained from reference TRBV19 and TRBJ2-1, is as follows: DGGITQSPKYLFRKEGQNVTLSCEQNLNHDAMYWYRQDPGQGLRLIYYSQIVNDFQKGDIAEGYSVSREKKESFPLTVTSAQKNPTAFYLCASGTSGRTYNEQFFGPGTRLTVL.

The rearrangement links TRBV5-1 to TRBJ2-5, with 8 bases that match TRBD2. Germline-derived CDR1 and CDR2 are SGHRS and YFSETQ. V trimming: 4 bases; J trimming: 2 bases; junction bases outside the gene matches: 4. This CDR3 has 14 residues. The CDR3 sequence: CASSPGRGQETQYF. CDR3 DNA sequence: TGCGCCAGCAGCCCCGGGAGGGGACAAGAGACCCAGTACTTC.

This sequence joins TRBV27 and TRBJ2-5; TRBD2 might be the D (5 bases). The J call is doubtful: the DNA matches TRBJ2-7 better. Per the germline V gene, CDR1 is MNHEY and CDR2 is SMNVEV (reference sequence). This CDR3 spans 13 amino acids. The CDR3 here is CASRAGHLYEQYF. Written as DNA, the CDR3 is TGTGCCAGCAGGGCGGGTCACCTATACGAGCAGTACTTC.

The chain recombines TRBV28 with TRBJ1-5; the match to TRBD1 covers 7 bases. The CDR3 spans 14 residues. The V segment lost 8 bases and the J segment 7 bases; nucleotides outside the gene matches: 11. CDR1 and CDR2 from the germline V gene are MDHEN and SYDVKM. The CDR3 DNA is TGTGCCAGCTGCAACAGGGGCATAAAGCAGCCCCAGCATTTT. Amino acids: CASCNRGIKQPQHF.

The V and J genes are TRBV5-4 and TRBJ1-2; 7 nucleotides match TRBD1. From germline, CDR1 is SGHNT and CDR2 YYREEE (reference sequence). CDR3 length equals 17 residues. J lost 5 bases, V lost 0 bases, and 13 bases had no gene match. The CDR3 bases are TGTGCCAGCAGCTTGGACGTGGCAGGGGGGATACTTTATGGCTACACCTTC. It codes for CASSLDVAGGILYGYTF.

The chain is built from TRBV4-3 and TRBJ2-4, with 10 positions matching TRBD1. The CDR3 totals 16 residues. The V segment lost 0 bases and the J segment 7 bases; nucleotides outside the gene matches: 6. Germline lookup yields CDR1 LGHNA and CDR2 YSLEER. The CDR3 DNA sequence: TGCGCCAGCAGCCAAGACATGGGACAGGGGTGGAACATTCAGTACTTC. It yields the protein CASSQDMGQGWNIQYF.

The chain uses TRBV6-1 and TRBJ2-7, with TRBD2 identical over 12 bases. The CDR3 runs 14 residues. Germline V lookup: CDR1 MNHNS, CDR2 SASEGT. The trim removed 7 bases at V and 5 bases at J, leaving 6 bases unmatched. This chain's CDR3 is CASTPRLAGDEQYF. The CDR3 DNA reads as TGTGCCAGCACTCCCCGACTAGCGGGAGACGAGCAGTACTTC.

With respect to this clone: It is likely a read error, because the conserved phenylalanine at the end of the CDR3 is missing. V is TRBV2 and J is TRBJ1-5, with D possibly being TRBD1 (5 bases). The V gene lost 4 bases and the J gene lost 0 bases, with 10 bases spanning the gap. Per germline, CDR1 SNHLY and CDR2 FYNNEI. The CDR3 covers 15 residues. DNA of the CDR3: TGTGCCAGCAGTGGGTCGGACACTAGCAATCAGCCCCAGCATCTT. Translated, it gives CASSGSDTSNQPQHL.

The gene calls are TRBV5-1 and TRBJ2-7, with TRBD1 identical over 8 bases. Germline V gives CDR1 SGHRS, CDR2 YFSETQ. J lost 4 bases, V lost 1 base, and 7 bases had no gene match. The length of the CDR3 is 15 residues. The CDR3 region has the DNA TGCGCCAGCAGCTTGCTCTCAGGGGGCTCTTACGAGCAGTACTTC. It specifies CASSLLSGGSYEQYF.

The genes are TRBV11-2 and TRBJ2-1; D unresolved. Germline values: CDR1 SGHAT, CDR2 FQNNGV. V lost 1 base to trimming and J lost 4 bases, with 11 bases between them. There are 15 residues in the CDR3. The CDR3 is CASSLARVEYNEQFF. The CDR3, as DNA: TGTGCCAGCAGCTTAGCCCGGGTGGAATACAATGAGCAGTTCTTC.

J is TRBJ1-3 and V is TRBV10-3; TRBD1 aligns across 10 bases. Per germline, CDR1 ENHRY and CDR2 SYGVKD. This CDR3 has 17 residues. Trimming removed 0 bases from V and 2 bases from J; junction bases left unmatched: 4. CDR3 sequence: CAISESGTGAAGNTIYF. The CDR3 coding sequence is TGTGCCATCAGTGAGTCAGGGACAGGGGCTGCTGGAAACACCATATATTTT.

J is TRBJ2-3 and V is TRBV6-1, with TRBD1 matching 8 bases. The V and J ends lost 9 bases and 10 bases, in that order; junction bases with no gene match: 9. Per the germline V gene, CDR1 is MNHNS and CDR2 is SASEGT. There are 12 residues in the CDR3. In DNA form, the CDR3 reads TGTGCCAGGGGAACAGGACAGGGTGCGCAGTATTTT. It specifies CARGTGQGAQYF.

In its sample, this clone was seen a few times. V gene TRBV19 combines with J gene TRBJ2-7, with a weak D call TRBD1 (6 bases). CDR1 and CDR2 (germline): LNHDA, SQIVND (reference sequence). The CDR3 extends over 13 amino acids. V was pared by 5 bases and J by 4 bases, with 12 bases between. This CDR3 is CASSANTGYEQYF. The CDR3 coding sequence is TGTGCCAGTAGTGCCAACACAGGGTACGAGCAGTACTTC.

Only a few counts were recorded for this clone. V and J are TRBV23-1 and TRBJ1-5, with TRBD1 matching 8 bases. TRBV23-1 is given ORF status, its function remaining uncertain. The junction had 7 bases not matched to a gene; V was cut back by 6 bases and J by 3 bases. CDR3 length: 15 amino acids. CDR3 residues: CASRIGTGDNQPQHF. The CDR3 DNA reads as TGCGCCAGCAGAATAGGGACAGGTGACAATCAGCCCCAGCATTTT.

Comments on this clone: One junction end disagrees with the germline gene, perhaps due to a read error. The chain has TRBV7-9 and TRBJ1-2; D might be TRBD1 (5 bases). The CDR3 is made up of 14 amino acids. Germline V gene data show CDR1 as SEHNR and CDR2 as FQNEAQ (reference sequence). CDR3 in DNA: TGTTCCAGCAGCTCCTCCAGGGTCCGTTATGGCTACACCTTC. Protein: CSSSSSRVRYGYTF. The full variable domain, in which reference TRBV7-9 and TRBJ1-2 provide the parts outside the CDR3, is DTGVSQNPRHKITKRGQNVTFRCDPISEHNRLYWYRQTLGQGPEFLTYFQNEAQLEKSRLLSDRFSAERPKGSFSTLEIQRTEQGDSAMYLCSSSSSRVRYGYTFGSGTRLTVV.

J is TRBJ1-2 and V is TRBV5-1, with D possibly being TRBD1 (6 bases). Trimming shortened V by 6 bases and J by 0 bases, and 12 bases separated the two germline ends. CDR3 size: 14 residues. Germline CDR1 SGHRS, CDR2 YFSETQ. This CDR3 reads CASTLTGPNYGYTF. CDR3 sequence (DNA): TGCGCCAGCACCCTGACAGGCCCTAACTATGGCTACACCTTC.

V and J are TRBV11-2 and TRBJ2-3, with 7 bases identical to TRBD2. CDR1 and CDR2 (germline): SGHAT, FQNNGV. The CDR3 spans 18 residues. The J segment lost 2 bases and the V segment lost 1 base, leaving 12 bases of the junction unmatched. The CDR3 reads CASSLGVGLTTDTDTQYF. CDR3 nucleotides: TGTGCCAGCAGCTTAGGTGTGGGACTAACTACCGACACAGATACGCAGTATTTT.

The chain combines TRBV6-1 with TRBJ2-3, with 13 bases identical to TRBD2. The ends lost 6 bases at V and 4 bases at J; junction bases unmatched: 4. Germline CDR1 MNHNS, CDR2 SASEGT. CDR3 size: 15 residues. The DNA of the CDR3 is TGTGCCAGCAGAGTACTAGCGGGAGGGCCAGATACGCAGTATTTT. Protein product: CASRVLAGGPDTQYF.